What follows is one T cell receptor (beta chain) and its context. Its antigen is as yet unknown. These data belong to a study of PD-1 blockade in classical Hodgkin lymphoma. Study-wide points: TCR diversity rose significantly by C4D1 in CD4+ but not CD8+ cells. Newly diagnosed patients had baseline TCR diversity that was reportedly lower than that of healthy donors.

Trimming stripped 1 base from V and 5 bases from J, with 8 bases between. CDR3 length: 13 amino acids. Germline CDR1 is MDHEN and CDR2 is SYDVKM. Profiling relied on immunoSEQ multiplex PCR, and the TCRdb table lists in-frame clones only, not all of them. The sample yields 66,000 or so clones, 71% seen once. All patients relapsed after autologous stem cell transplantation, and brentuximab vedotin exposure varied. Classification of best responses gave complete response, partial response or progressive disease. This receptor was identified in a human donor with classical Hodgkin lymphoma. This specimen was peripheral blood mononuclear cells (PBMCs), taken before the second cycle of nivolumab. The chain links TRBV28 to TRBJ1-1; D gene unclear. The CDR3 sequence: CASSLLQRTEAFF. The CDR3 DNA reads TGTGCCAGCAGTTTATTACAGAGAACTGAAGCTTTCTTT.